This entry describes one T cell receptor (beta chain). The antigen is not known. Per the germline V gene, CDR1 is SGHRS and CDR2 is YFSETQ. V trimming: 0 bases; J trimming: 6 bases; junction bases outside the gene matches: 8. The length of the CDR3 is 16 residues. The data were taken from a study of cytomegalovirus exposure and HLA in healthy donors. On the study more broadly: From HLA-typed donors, an early data release held tens of millions of unique TCRs.

Study-wide results and limits: As a later analysis revealed, most CMV-associated TCR beta chains appeared HLA-restricted. Later on, a genetic analysis was performed. It linked a missense variant in DCLRE1C with V- and J-gene trimming of TCR beta.

PCR used 60 Vbeta primers and 13 Jbeta primers. Original processing methods: Later, an analysis found tens of millions of unique TCR beta chains, and 8.5 million to 14 million of these were shared. TCRdb's copy holds only in-frame clones and misses some; the assay was immunoSEQ multiplex PCR. V, J and clone size were drawn from that table, and D and trimming were deduced from the DNA. The table shows 90,000 or so clones, with about 80% occurring only once. The chain uses TRBV5-1 and TRBJ2-2, with TRBD1 matching over 7 bases. Sequencing input: PBMCs. The clonotype originates from a man in his fifties or sixties in good health and CMV-seropositive. In DNA, the CDR3 is TGCGCCAGCAGCTTGGGATCCGGACAGGCGGCCGGGGAGCTGTTTTTT. This gives the protein CASSLGSGQAAGELFF.